Sequencing of this TCR beta chain was carried out in a study of T cell responses to AZD1222 COVID-19 vaccine. Whole-study context: Second doses that came at about 4 or about 12 weeks were put together. Study outcomes and limitations: It was only 6 or 7 AZD1222 recipients who were seropositive at baseline. White British ancestry dominated among donors, who included more females, and clonal diversity was possibly underestimated.

This table comes from immunoSEQ multiplex PCR, and its TCRdb copy is limited to in-frame clones, with some not included. The sample consists of some 150,000 clones, 94% of them appearing once. As for this clone: Antigen: not known.

The CDR3 runs 15 residues. After removal of 6 bases from V and 4 bases from J, the junction contained 7 bases not matched to a gene. Germline lookup yields CDR1 MNHEY and CDR2 SVGAGI. This chain uses TRBV6-5 with TRBJ2-1; 9 nucleotides match TRBD1. This sequence was found in an adult in good health. The source was peripheral blood, collected on day 0 of AZD1222 vaccination. CDR3 in amino acids: CASSLTTGGYNEQFF. The CDR3 nucleotides read TGTGCCAGCAGCCTTACGACAGGGGGATACAATGAGCAGTTCTTC.